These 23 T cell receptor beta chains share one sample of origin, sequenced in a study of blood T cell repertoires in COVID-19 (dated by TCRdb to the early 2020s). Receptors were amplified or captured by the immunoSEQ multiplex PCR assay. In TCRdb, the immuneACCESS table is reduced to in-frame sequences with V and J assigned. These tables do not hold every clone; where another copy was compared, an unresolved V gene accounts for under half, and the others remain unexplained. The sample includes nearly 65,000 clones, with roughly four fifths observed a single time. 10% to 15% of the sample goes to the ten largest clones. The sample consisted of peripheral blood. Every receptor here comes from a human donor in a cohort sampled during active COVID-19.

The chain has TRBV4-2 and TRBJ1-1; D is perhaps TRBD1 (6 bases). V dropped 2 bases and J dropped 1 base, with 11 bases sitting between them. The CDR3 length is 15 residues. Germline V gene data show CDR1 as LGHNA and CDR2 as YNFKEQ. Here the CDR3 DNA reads TGTGCCAGCAGCCAATACAGGGTTGAGAACACTGAAGCTTTCTTT. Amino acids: CASSQYRVENTEAFF.

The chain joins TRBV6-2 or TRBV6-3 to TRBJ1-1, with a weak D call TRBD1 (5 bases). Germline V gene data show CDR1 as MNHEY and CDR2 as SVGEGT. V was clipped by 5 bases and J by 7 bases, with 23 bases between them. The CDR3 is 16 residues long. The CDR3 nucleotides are TGTGCCAGCAGTCATTCGCTCCTGACAGCGCCCCTTGAAGCTTTCTTT. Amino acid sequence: CASSHSLLTAPLEAFF.

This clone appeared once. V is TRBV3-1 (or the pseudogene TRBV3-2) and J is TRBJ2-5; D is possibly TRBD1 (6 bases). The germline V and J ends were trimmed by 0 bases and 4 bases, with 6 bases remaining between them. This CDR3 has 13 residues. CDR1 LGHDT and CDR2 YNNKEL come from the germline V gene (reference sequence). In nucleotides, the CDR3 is TGTGCCAGCAGCCAAGAGGACAGAGAGACCCAGTACTTC. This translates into CASSQEDRETQYF.

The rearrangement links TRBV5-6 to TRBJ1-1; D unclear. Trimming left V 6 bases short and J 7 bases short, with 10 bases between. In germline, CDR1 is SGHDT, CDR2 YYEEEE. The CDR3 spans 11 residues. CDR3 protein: CASILGVEAFF. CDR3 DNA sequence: TGTGCCAGCATCCTCGGGGTTGAAGCTTTCTTT.

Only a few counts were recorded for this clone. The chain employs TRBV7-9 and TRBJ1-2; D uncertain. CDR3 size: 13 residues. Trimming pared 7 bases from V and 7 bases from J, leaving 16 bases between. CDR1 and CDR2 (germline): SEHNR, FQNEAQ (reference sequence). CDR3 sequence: CASNNRSIRGYTF. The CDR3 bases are TGTGCCAGCAACAATAGAAGCATACGTGGCTACACCTTC.

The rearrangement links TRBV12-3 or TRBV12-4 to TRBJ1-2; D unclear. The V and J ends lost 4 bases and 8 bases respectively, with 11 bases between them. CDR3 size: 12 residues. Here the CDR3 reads CASSSQAWGYTF. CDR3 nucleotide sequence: TGTGCCAGCAGTTCCCAGGCCTGGGGCTACACCTTC.

The CDR3 is CASSQDFVAVYEQYF. The CDR3 coding sequence is TGTGCCAGCAGCCAAGATTTTGTCGCAGTCTACGAGCAGTACTTC. V is TRBV4-2 and J is TRBJ2-7; D not resolved. The germline V gene encodes CDR1 LGHNA and CDR2 YNFKEQ. The CDR3 is made up of 15 amino acids. The V end lost 0 bases, the J end lost 3 bases, and 12 bases lay between the germline ends.

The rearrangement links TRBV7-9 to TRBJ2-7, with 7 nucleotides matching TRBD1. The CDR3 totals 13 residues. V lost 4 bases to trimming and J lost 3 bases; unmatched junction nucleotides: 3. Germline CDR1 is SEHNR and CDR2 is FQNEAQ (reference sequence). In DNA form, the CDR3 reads TGTGCCAGCAGCTCGGGACAGCTCTACGAGCAGTACTTC. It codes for CASSSGQLYEQYF.

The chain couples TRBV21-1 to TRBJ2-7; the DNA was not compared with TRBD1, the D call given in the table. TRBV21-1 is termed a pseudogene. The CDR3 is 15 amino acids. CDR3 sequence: CASSAQRPSSYEQYF. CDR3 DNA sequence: TGTGCCAGCAGCGCACAGAGACCAAGCTCCTACGAGCAGTACTTC.

The CDR3 spells CASSYSRQGANEQYF. DNA of the CDR3: TGTGCCAGCAGTTACAGCCGACAGGGGGCCAACGAGCAGTACTTC. The genes are TRBV6-2 or TRBV6-3 and TRBJ2-7; 10 nucleotides agree with TRBD1. This CDR3 contains 15 residues. The germline CDR1 and CDR2 sequences are MNHEY and SVGEGT. Trimming took 2 bases from V and 5 from J; bases not matched to a gene: 6.

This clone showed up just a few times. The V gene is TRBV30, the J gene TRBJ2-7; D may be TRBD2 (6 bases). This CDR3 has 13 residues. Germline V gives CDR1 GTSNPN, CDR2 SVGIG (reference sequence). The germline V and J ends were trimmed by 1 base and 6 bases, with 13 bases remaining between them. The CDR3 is CAWSASPGGEQYF. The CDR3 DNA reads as TGTGCCTGGAGTGCGTCCCCCGGGGGCGAGCAGTACTTC.

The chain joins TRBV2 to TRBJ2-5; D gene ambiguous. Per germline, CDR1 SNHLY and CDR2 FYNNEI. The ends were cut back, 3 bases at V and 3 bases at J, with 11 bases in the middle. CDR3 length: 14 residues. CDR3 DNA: TGTGCCAGCAGTGAGGCCGGAGTTAAAGAGACCCAGTACTTC. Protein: CASSEAGVKETQYF.

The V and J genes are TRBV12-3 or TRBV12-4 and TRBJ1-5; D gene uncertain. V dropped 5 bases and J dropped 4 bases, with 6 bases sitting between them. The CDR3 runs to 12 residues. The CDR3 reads CASSIHNQPQHF. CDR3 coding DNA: TGTGCCAGCAGTATCCATAATCAGCCCCAGCATTTT.

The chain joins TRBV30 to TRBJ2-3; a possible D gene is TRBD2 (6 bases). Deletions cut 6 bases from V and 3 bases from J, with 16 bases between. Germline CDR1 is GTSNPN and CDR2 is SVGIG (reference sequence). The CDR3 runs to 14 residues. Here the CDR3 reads CACSLGGTTDTQYF. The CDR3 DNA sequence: TGTGCCTGCTCCCTAGGAGGGACTACAGATACGCAGTATTTT.

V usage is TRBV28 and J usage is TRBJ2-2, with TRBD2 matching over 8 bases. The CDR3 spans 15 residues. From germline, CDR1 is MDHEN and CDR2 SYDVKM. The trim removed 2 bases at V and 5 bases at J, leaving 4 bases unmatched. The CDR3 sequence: CASSLMSGGTGELFF. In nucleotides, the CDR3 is TGTGCCAGCAGTTTAATGTCGGGAGGGACCGGGGAGCTGTTTTTT.

CDR3 residues: CASSLGVTALLHF. The CDR3 nucleotides read TGTGCCAGCAGTTTAGGTGTAACAGCTCTCCTCCACTTT. The rearrangement uses TRBV12-3 or TRBV12-4 and TRBJ1-6; D is unclear. This CDR3 has 13 amino acids. Trimming took off 1 base at V and 15 bases at J, with 13 bases between the two ends.

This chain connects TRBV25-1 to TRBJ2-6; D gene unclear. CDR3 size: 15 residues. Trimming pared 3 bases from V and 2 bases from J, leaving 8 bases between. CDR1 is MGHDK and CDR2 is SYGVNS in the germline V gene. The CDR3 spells CASSDYDTGANVLTF. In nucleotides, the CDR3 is TGTGCCAGCAGTGATTACGACACTGGGGCCAACGTCCTGACTTTC.

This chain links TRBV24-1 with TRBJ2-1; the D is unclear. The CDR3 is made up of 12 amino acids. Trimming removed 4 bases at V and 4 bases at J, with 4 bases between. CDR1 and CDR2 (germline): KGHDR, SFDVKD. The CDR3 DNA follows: TGTGCCACCAGTGACCCATACAATGAGCAGTTCTTC. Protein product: CATSDPYNEQFF.

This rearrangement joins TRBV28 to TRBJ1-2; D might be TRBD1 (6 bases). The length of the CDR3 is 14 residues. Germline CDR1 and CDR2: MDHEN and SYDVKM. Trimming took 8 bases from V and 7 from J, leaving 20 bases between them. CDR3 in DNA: TGTGCCAGCCTAGAAACGGGGGGGGCGCGTGGCTACACCTTC. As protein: CASLETGGARGYTF.

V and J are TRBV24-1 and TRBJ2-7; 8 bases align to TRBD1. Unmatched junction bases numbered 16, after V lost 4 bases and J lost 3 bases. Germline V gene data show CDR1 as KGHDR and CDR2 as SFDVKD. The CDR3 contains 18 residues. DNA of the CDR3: TGTGCCACCAGTGACCTGCACCTCTTCCAGGGGGCTAGCTACGAGCAGTACTTC. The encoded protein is CATSDLHLFQGASYEQYF.

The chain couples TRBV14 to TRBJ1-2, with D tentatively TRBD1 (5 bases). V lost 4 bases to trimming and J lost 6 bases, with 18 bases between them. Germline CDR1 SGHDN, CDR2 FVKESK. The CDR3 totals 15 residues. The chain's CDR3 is CASSLFQGTADGYTF. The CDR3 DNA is TGTGCCAGCAGCCTTTTCCAGGGAACTGCGGATGGCTACACCTTC.

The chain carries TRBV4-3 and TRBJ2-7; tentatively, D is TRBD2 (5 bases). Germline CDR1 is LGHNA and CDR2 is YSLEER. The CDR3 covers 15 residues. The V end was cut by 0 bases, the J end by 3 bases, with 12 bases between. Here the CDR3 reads CASSQEKMGSYEQYF. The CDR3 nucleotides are TGCGCCAGCAGCCAAGAAAAGATGGGGAGCTACGAGCAGTACTTC.

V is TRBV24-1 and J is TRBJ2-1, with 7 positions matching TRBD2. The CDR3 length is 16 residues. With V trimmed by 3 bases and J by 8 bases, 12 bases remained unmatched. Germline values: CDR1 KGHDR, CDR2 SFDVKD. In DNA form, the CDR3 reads TGTGCCACCAGTGATCTCAGGGCGGGAGTAATCCATGAGCAGTTCTTC. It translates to CATSDLRAGVIHEQFF.